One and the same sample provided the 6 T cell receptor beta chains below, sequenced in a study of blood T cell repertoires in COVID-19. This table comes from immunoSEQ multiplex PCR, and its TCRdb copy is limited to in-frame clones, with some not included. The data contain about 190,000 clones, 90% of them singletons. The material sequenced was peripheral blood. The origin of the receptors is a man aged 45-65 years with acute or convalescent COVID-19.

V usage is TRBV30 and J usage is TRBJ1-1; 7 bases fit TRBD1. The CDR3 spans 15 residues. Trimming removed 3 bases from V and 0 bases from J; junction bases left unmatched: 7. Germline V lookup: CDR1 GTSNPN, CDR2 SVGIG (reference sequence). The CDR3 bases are TGTGCCTGGAGCCAAGCCACAGGGGTGAACACTGAAGCTTTCTTT. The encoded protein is CAWSQATGVNTEAFF. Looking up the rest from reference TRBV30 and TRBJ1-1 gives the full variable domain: SQTIHQWPATLVQPVGSPLSLECTVEGTSNPNLYWYRQAAGRGLQLLFYSVGIGQISSEVPQNLSASRPQDRQFILSSKKLLLSDSGFYLCAWSQATGVNTEAFFGQGTRLTVV.

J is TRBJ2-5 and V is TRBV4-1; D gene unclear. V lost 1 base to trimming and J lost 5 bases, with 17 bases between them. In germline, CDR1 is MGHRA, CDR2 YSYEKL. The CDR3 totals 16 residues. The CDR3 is CASSQAGVRSGETQYF. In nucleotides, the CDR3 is TGCGCCAGCAGCCAAGCAGGCGTTCGGTCTGGGGAGACCCAGTACTTC.

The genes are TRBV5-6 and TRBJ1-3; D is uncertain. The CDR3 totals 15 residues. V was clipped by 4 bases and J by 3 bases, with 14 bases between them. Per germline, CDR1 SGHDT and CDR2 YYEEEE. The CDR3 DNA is TGTGCCAGCAGCCCTCGCGGTGTTGGTGGAAACACCATATATTTT. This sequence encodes CASSPRGVGGNTIYF.

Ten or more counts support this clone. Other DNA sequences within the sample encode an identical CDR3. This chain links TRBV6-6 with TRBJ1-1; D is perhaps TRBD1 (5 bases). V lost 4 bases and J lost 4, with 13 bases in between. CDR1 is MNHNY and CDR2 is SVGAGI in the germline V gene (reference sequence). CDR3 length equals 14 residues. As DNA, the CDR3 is TGTGCCAGCAGTTCTGCCGCGGGGGGCACTGAAGCTTTCTTT. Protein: CASSSAAGGTEAFF.

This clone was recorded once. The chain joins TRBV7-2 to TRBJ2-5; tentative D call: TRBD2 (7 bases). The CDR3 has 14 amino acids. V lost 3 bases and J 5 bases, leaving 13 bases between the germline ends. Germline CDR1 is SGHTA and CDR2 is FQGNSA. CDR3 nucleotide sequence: TGTGCCAGCAGCTTTATGAGGGGGGGCGAGACCCAGTACTTC. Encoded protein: CASSFMRGGETQYF. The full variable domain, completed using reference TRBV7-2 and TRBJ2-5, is GAGVSQSPSNKVTEKGKDVELRCDPISGHTALYWYRQSLGQGLEFLIYFQGNSAPDKSGLPSDRFSAERTGGSVSTLTIQRTQQEDSAVYLCASSFMRGGETQYFGPGTRLLVL.

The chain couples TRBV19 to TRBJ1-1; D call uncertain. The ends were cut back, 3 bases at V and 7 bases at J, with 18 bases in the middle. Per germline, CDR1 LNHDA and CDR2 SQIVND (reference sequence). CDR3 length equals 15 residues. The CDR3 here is CASSIGRRLAGEAFF. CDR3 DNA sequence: TGTGCCAGTAGTATCGGTCGGAGACTAGCGGGTGAAGCTTTCTTT.